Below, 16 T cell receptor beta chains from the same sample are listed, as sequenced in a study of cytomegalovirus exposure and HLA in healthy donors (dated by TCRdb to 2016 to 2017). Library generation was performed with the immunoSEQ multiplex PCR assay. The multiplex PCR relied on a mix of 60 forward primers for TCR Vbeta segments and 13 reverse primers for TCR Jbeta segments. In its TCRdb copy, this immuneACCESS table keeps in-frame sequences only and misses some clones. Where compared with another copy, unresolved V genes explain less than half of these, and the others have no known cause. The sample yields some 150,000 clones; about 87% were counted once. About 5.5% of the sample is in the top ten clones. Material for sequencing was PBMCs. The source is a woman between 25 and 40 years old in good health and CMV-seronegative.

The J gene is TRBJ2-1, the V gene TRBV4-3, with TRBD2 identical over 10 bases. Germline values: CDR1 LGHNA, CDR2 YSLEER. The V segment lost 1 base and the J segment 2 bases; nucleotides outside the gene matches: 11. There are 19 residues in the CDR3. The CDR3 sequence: CASSQGQRGGWGTYNEQFF. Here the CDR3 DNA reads TGCGCCAGCAGCCAAGGACAGCGGGGGGGCTGGGGGACCTACAATGAGCAGTTCTTC.

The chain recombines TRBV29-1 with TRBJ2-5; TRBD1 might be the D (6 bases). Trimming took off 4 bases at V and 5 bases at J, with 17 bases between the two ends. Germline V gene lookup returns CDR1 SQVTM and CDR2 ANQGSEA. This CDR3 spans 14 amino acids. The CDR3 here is CSVGVAGGRETQYF. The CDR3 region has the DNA TGCAGCGTTGGTGTCGCTGGGGGCAGGGAGACCCAGTACTTC.

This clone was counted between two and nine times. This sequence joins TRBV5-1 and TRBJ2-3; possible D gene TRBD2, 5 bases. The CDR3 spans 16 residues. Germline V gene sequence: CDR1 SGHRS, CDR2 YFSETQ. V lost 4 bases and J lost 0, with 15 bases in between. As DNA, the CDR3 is TGCGCCAGCAGCCGTCGACCCGGGGATAGCACAGATACGCAGTATTTT. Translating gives CASSRRPGDSTDTQYF. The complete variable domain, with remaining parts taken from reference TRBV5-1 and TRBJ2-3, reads KAGVTQTPRYLIKTRGQQVTLSCSPISGHRSVSWYQQTPGQGLQFLFEYFSETQRNKGNFPGRFSGRQFSNSRSEMNVSTLELGDSALYLCASSRRPGDSTDTQYFGPGTRLTVL.

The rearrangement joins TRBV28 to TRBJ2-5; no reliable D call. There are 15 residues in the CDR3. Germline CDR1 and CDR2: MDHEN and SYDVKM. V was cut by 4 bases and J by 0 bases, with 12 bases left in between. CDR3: CASSSKTWYQETQYF. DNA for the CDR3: TGTGCCAGCAGTTCCAAGACATGGTACCAAGAGACCCAGTACTTC.

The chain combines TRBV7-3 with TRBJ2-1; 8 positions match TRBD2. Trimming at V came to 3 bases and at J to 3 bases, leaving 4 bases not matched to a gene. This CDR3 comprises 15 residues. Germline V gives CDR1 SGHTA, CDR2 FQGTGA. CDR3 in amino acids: CASSFTSGNYNEQFF. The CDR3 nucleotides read TGTGCCAGCAGCTTTACTAGCGGAAACTACAATGAGCAGTTCTTC.

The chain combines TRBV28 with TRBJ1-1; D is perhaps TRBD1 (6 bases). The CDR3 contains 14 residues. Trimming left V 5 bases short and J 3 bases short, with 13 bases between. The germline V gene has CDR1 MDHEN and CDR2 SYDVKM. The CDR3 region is CASSPSGAYTEAFF. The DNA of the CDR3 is TGTGCCAGCAGTCCTTCAGGGGCCTACACTGAAGCTTTCTTT.

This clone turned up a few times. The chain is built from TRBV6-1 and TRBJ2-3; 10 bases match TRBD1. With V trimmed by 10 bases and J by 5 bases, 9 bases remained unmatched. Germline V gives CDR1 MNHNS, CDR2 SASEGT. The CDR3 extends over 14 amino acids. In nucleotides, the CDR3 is TGTGCCACCAAGACAGGGGGCCTGGGAGATACGCAGTATTTT. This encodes CATKTGGLGDTQYF.

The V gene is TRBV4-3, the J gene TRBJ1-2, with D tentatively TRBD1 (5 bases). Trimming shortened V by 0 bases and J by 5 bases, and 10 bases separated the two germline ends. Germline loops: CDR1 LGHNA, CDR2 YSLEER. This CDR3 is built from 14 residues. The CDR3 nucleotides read TGCGCCAGCAGCCAAGATTGGGCAGGGTATGGCTACACCTTC. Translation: CASSQDWAGYGYTF.

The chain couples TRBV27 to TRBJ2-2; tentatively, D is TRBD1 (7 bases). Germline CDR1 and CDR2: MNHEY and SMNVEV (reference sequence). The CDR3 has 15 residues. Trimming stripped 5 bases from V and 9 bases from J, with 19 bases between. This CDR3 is CASSTSGGLVRELFF. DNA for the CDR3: TGTGCCAGCAGTACCTCAGGGGGGCTGGTCAGGGAGCTGTTTTTT.

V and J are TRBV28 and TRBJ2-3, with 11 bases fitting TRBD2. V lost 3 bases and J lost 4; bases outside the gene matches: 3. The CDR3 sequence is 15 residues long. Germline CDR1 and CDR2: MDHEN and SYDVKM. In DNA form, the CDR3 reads TGTGCCAGCAGTTTGGGACTAGCGGAAGCAGATACGCAGTATTTT. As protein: CASSLGLAEADTQYF.

CDR3 residues: CASTNLAGVGGYTF. As DNA, the CDR3 is TGTGCCAGCACCAACCTCGCAGGGGTAGGGGGCTACACCTTC. The V and J genes are TRBV7-2 and TRBJ1-2; TRBD1 might be the D (6 bases). From germline, CDR1 is SGHTA and CDR2 FQGNSA. This CDR3 comprises 14 residues. The germline V and J ends were trimmed by 7 bases and 8 bases, with 20 bases remaining between them. The whole variable domain, filled in from reference TRBV7-2 and TRBJ1-2, reads GAGVSQSPSNKVTEKGKDVELRCDPISGHTALYWYRQSLGQGLEFLIYFQGNSAPDKSGLPSDRFSAERTGGSVSTLTIQRTQQEDSAVYLCASTNLAGVGGYTFGSGTRLTVV.

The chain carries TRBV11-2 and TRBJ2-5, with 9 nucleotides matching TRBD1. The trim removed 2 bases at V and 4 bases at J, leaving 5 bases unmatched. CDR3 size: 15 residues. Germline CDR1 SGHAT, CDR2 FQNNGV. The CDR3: CASSLRLTGGETQYF. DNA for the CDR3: TGTGCCAGCAGCTTAAGGCTGACAGGGGGAGAGACCCAGTACTTC.

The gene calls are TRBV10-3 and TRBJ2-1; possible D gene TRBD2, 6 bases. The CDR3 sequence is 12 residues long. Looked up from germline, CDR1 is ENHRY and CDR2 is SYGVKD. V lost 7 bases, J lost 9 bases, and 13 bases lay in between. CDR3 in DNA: TGTGCCATCATGGGCGGAGGGGTTGAGCAGTTCTTC. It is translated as CAIMGGGVEQFF.

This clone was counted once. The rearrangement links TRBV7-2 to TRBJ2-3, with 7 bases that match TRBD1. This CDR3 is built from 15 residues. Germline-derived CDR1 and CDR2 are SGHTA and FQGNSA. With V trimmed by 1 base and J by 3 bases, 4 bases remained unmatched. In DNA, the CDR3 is TGTGCCAGCAGCTTAGGGGACAGCTGGACAGATACGCAGTATTTT. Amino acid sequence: CASSLGDSWTDTQYF.

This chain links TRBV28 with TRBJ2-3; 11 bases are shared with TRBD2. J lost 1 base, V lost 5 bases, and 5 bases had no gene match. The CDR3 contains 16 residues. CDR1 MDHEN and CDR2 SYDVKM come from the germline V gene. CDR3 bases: TGTGCCAGCAGTGGTCTAGCGGGAGGCGGCACAGATACGCAGTATTTT. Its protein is CASSGLAGGGTDTQYF.

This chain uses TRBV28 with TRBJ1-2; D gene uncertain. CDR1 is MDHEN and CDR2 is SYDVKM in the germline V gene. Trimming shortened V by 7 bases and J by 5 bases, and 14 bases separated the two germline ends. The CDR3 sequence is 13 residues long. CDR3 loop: CASIPTGEYGYTF. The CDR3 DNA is TGTGCCAGCATCCCGACCGGGGAGTATGGCTACACCTTC.